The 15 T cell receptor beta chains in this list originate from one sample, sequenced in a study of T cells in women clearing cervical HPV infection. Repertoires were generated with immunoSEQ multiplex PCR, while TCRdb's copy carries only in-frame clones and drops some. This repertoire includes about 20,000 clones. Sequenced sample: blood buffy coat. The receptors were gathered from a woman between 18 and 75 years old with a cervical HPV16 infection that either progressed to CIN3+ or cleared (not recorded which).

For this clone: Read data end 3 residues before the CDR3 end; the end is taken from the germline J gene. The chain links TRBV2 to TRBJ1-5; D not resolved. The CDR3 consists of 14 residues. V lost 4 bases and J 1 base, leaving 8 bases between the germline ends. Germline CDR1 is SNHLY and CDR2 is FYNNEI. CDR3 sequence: CASSVAVSNQPQHF. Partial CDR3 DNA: TGTGCCAGCAGTGTGGCAGTAAGCAATCAGCCC.

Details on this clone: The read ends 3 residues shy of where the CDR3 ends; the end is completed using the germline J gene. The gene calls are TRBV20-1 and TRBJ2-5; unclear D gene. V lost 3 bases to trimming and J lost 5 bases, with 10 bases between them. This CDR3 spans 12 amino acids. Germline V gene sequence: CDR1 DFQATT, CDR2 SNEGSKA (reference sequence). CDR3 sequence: CSARAVWETQYF. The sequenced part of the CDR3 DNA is TGCAGTGCTAGGGCCGTGTGGGAGACC.

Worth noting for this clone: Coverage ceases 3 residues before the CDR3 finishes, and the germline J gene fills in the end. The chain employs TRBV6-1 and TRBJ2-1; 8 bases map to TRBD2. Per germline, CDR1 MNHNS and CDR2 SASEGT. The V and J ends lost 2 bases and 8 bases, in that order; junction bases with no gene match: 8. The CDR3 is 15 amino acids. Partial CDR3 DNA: TGTGCCAGCAGTGAACTCGGCGGGGGGCCGGATGAG. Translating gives CASSELGGGPDE. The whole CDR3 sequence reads CASSELGGGPDEQFF.

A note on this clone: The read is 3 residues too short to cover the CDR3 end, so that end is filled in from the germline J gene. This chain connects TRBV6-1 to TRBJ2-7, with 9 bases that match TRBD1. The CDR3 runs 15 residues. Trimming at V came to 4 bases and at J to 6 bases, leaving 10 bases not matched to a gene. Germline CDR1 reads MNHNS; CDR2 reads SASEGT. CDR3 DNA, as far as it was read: TGTGCCAGCAGTGCCCGTCCCGGGACAGGGACCGAG. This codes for CASSARPGTGTE. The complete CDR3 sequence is CASSARPGTGTEQYF.

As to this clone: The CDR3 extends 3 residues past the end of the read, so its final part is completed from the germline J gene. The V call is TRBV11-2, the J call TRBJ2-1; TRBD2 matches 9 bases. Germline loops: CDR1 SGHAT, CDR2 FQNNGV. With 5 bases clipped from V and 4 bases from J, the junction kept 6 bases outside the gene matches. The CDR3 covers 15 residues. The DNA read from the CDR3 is TGTGCCAGCAGCCCCGGGACTAGCCCTTACAATGAG. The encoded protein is CASSPGTSPYNE. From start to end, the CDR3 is CASSPGTSPYNEQFF.

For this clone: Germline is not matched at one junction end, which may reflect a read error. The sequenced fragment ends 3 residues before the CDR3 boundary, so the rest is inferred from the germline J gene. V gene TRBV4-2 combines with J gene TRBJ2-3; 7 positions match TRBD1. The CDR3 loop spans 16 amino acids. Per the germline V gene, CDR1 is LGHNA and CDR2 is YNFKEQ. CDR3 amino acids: CASSQERQGGTDTQYF. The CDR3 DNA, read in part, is TGCGCCAGCAGCCAAGAAAGGCAGGGGGGCACAGATACG.

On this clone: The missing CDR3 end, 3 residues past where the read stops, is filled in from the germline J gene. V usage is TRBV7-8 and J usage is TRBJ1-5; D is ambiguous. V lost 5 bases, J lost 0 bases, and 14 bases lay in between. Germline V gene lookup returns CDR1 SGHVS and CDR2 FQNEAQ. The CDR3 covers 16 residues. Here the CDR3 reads CASSPSGVFSNQPQHF. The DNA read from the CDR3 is TGTGCCAGCAGCCCTAGCGGGGTTTTTAGCAATCAGCCC.

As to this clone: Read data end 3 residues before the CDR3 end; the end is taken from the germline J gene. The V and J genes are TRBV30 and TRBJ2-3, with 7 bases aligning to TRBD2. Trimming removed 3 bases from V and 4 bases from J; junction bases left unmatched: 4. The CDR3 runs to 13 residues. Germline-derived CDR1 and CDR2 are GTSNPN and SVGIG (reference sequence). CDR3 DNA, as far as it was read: TGTGCCTGGAGGACGGGGGGTGCAGATACG. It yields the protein CAWRTGGADT. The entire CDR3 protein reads CAWRTGGADTQYF.

The CDR3: CASCQGLGSTDTQYF. CDR3 DNA, as far as it was read: TGTGCCAGCTGTCAGGGGCTTGGTAGCACAGATACG. The V call is TRBV2, the J call TRBJ2-3, with D perhaps matching TRBD1 (6 bases). The read finishes 3 residues shy of the CDR3 end, and the germline J gene is used to complete it. Trimming removed 8 bases from V and 0 bases from J, with 15 bases in between. This CDR3 spans 15 amino acids. Germline CDR1 reads SNHLY; CDR2 reads FYNNEI.

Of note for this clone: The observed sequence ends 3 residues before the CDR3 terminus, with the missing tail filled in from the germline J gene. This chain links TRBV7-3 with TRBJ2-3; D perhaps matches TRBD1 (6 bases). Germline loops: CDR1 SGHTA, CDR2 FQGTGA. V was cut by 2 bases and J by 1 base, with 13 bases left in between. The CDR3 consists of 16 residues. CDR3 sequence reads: CASSLQQGGGTDTQYF. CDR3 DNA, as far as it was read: TGTGCCAGCAGCTTACAACAGGGTGGGGGCACAGATACG.

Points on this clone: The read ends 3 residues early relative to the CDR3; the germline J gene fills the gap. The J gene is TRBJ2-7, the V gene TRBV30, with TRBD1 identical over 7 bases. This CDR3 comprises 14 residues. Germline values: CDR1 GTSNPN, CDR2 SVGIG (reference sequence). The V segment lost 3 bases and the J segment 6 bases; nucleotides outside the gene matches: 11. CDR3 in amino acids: CAWSTGTARIEQYF. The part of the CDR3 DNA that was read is TGTGCCTGGAGCACCGGGACAGCCAGAATCGAG.

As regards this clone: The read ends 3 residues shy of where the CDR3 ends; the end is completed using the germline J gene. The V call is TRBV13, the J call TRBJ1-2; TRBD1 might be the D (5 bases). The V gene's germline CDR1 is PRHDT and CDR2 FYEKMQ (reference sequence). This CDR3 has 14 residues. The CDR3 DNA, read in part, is TGTGCCAGCAGCTTCTTCCTGACAGCGTACGAC. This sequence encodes CASSFFLTAYD. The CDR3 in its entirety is CASSFFLTAYDYTF.

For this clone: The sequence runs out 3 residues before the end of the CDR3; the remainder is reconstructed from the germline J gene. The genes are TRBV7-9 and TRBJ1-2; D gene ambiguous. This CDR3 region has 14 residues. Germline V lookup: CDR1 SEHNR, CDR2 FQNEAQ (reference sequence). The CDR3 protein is CASSLALAENIYTF. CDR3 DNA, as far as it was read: TGTGCCAGCAGCTTAGCACTAGCGGAAAACATC.

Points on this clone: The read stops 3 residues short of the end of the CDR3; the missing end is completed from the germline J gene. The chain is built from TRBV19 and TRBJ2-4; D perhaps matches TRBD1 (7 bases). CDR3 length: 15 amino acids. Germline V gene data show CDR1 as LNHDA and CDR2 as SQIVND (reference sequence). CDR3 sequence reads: CASTAGWGTDRGQYF. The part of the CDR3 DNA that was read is TGTGCCAGTACCGCGGGATGGGGGACAGACAGAGGT.

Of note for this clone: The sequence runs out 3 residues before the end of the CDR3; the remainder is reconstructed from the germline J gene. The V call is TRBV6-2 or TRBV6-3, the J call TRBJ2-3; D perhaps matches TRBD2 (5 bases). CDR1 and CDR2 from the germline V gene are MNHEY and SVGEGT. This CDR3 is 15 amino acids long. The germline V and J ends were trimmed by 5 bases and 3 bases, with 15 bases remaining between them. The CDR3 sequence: CASSNLAGVTDTQYF. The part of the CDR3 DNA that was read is TGTGCCAGCAGTAACCTAGCTGGGGTGACAGATACG.